The 23 T cell receptor beta chains given below trace back to one sample, sequenced in a study of identical twins. From the 5' RACE reads, TCRdb called clonotypes with MiXCR, one entry per CDR3 protein. The profile covers about 570,000 distinct CDR3 sequences, with approximately 9.6% appearing a single time and 2.5% to 3.5% taken by the ten largest. This sample also appeared in a second study, on yellow fever vaccine responses in identical twins.

Input material: PBMCs. The origin of the receptors is a woman younger than 30 in good health.

This clonotype appeared a few times. The V and J genes are TRBV5-6 and TRBJ1-5, with 11 bases lining up with TRBD1. Germline assignment: CDR1 SGHDT and CDR2 YYEEEE. V shed 2 bases, J shed 6 bases, and the junction held 4 bases outside the gene matches. The length of the CDR3 is 15 residues. DNA of the CDR3: TGTGCCAGCAGCTTCGGACAGGGGGCGGTTCAGCCCCAGCATTTT. It codes for CASSFGQGAVQPQHF. The full variable domain, rest sourced from reference TRBV5-6 and TRBJ1-5, is DAGVTQSPTHLIKTRGQQVTLRCSPKSGHDTVSWYQQALGQGPQFIFQYYEEEERQRGNFPDRFSGHQFPNYSSELNVNALLLGDSALYLCASSFGQGAVQPQHFGDGTRLSIL.

Many counts were recorded for this clonotype. The chain links TRBV7-9 to TRBJ1-5, with 7 bases identical to TRBD1. The germline V gene encodes CDR1 SEHNR and CDR2 FQNEAQ (reference sequence). The V segment lost 4 bases and the J segment 7 bases; nucleotides outside the gene matches: 4. The CDR3 loop spans 13 amino acids. In DNA, the CDR3 is TGTGCCAGCAGCTCAACAGGGGACCAGCCCCAGCATTTT. It codes for CASSSTGDQPQHF.

This clonotype was detected many times. The V and J genes are TRBV5-1 and TRBJ2-1; a weak D match, TRBD2 (5 bases). The V gene lost 0 bases and the J gene lost 5 bases, with 12 bases spanning the gap. The CDR3 is made up of 15 amino acids. Germline V gene sequence: CDR1 SGHRS, CDR2 YFSETQ. This chain's CDR3 is CASSLVAAENNEQFF. CDR3 in DNA: TGCGCCAGCAGCTTGGTGGCAGCGGAGAACAATGAGCAGTTCTTC.

This clonotype has ten or more counts. The chain couples TRBV10-3 to TRBJ2-3; 11 positions agree with TRBD2. Germline CDR1 reads ENHRY; CDR2 reads SYGVKD. The junction had 5 bases not matched to a gene; V was cut back by 10 bases and J by 2 bases. There are 14 residues in the CDR3. The DNA for the CDR3 is TGTGCCACGAGACTAGCGGGGACCACAGATACGCAGTATTTT. It codes for CATRLAGTTDTQYF.

This clonotype was seen more than once but under ten times. The V gene is TRBV29-1, the J gene TRBJ2-5; D is perhaps TRBD1 (5 bases). The V end was cut by 7 bases, the J end by 5 bases, with 20 bases between. Germline CDR1 reads SQVTM; CDR2 reads ANQGSEA. This CDR3 spans 14 amino acids. CDR3 residues: CSANGQGMGETQYF. Written as DNA, the CDR3 is TGCAGCGCCAATGGCCAGGGAATGGGGGAGACCCAGTACTTC.

This clonotype was observed a few times. DNA for the CDR3: TGCAGTGCTAGAGTGAGGCCGGTCCTAGGCACTGAAGCTTTCTTT. Residues: CSARVRPVLGTEAFF. The rearrangement uses TRBV20-1 and TRBJ1-1; D uncertain. Looked up from germline, CDR1 is DFQATT and CDR2 is SNEGSKA (reference sequence). The CDR3 is 15 residues long. Trimming took off 1 base at V and 4 bases at J, with 16 bases between the two ends.

This clonotype was counted a few times. The chain has TRBV15 and TRBJ2-1; D gene uncertain. The germline gives CDR1 LNHNV, CDR2 YYDKDF (reference sequence). The CDR3 totals 13 residues. Trimming shortened V by 0 bases and J by 5 bases, and 5 bases separated the two germline ends. The CDR3 here is CATSRETDNEQFF. CDR3 coding DNA: TGTGCCACCAGCAGAGAAACCGACAATGAGCAGTTCTTC.

In its sample, this clonotype was seen many times. The rearrangement links TRBV20-1 to TRBJ2-3; no firm D call. The V gene's germline CDR1 is DFQATT and CDR2 SNEGSKA (reference sequence). The CDR3 sequence is 14 residues long. V was pared by 2 bases and J by 3 bases, with 12 bases between. The CDR3 sequence: CSARPTTRTDTQYF. CDR3 nucleotide sequence: TGCAGTGCTAGACCCACGACGAGGACAGATACGCAGTATTTT.

A word on this clonotype: This may be a read error, as it is one base from a much larger clone. The CDR3 does not end in the conserved phenylalanine or tryptophan, so this is likely a read error. This rearrangement joins TRBV29-1 to TRBJ2-1; D may match TRBD1 or TRBD2 (5 bases each). Trimming took off 7 bases at V and 9 bases at J, with 16 bases between the two ends. CDR3 length: 12 residues. Germline CDR1 reads SQVTM; CDR2 reads ANQGSEA. DNA of the CDR3: TGCAGCGCGGGGCGGGTTTTCGGTGAGCAGTTCTTA. Translating gives CSAGRVFGEQFL.

This clonotype was seen ten or more times. V is TRBV12-3 or TRBV12-4 and J is TRBJ1-2, with D unresolved. The V end was cut by 2 bases, the J end by 4 bases, with 11 bases between. The CDR3 runs 14 residues. The chain's CDR3 is CASSLLPPSYGYTF. DNA for the CDR3: TGTGCCAGCAGTTTACTTCCCCCATCCTATGGCTACACCTTC.

This clonotype was picked up many times. The chain carries TRBV6-5 and TRBJ2-5; 7 positions agree with TRBD2. The germline V gene has CDR1 MNHEY and CDR2 SVGAGI. The ends lost 0 bases at V and 2 bases at J; junction bases unmatched: 9. The CDR3 has 17 residues. CDR3 sequence: CASSYSFRAGRQETQYF. The DNA of the CDR3 is TGTGCCAGCAGTTACTCGTTCAGAGCGGGGCGACAAGAGACCCAGTACTTC.

As to this clonotype: A read error is possible here, since a much larger clone lies one base away. This chain's CDR3 is CAISEVAETQYF. CDR3 DNA: TGTGCCATCAGTGAGGTTGCAGAAACGCAGTATTTT. The chain uses TRBV10-3 and TRBJ2-3, with unresolved D. The CDR3 spans 12 residues. Germline loops: CDR1 ENHRY, CDR2 SYGVKD.

This clonotype was seen more than once but under ten times. The chain uses TRBV5-5 and TRBJ2-7; 7 bases are shared with TRBD1. Trimming took 4 bases from V and 4 from J; bases not matched to a gene: 11. CDR3 length equals 15 residues. CDR1 is SGHKS and CDR2 is YYEKEE in the germline V gene (reference sequence). CDR3 residues: CASSNTGTEIYEQYF. As DNA, the CDR3 is TGTGCCAGCAGCAACACCGGGACAGAGATTTACGAGCAGTACTTC.

This clonotype was seen many times. The J gene is TRBJ2-1, the V gene TRBV29-1; D remains ambiguous. The CDR3 is 13 amino acids. CDR1 SQVTM and CDR2 ANQGSEA come from the germline V gene. With 5 bases removed from V and 0 bases from J, the gap between germline ends came to 8 bases. The CDR3 reads CSVRSISYNEQFF. CDR3 nucleotides: TGCAGCGTTCGCAGTATCTCCTACAATGAGCAGTTCTTC.

This clonotype occurred a few times. V is TRBV29-1 and J is TRBJ2-7; TRBD1 might be the D (6 bases). The CDR3 has 12 residues. CDR1 and CDR2 (germline): SQVTM, ANQGSEA. The V end lost 6 bases, the J end lost 7 bases, and 16 bases lay between the germline ends. The CDR3 DNA sequence: TGCAGCGTCCTTCAGGACAGACTAGAGCAGTACTTC. This encodes CSVLQDRLEQYF.

This clonotype was seen more than once but under ten times. The chain joins TRBV7-9 to TRBJ2-2; 12 bases align to TRBD2. The CDR3 is 16 residues long. V lost 3 bases, J lost 3 bases, and 2 bases stayed unmatched. CDR1 SEHNR and CDR2 FQNEAQ come from the germline V gene (reference sequence). The CDR3 region is CASSFRLAGDTGELFF. CDR3 in DNA: TGTGCCAGCAGCTTCAGACTAGCGGGAGACACCGGGGAGCTGTTTTTT.

The V call is TRBV24-1, the J call TRBJ2-7; TRBD1 is a possible D gene (6 bases). Germline V gene lookup returns CDR1 KGHDR and CDR2 SFDVKD. The CDR3 is 15 amino acids. With 4 bases removed from V and 5 bases from J, the gap between germline ends came to 17 bases. CDR3 sequence reads: CATSDPRQEVDEQYF. The CDR3 DNA follows: TGTGCCACCAGTGACCCAAGACAGGAGGTCGACGAGCAGTACTTC.

This chain links TRBV5-1 with TRBJ1-1; 9 bases fit TRBD1. With 1 base clipped from V and 1 base from J, the junction kept 5 bases outside the gene matches. Germline V lookup: CDR1 SGHRS, CDR2 YFSETQ. The CDR3 is 16 residues long. As DNA, the CDR3 is TGCGCCAGCAGCTTGCCCTGGGACAGGGAGAACACTGAAGCTTTCTTT. Its translation is CASSLPWDRENTEAFF.

This clonotype turned up a few times. This chain connects TRBV20-1 to TRBJ2-7, with TRBD2 matching over 14 bases. With 5 bases clipped from V and 5 bases from J, the junction kept 2 bases outside the gene matches. Germline V CDR1 and CDR2: DFQATT, SNEGSKA (reference sequence). The CDR3 extends over 13 amino acids. CDR3: CSAWTSGRNEQYF. The CDR3 bases are TGCAGTGCTTGGACTAGCGGGAGGAACGAGCAGTACTTC.

The CDR3 loop reads CAISGLAGDTQYF. The CDR3 DNA is TGTGCCATCAGTGGACTAGCGGGAGACACGCAGTATTTT. The rearrangement joins TRBV10-3 to TRBJ2-3; TRBD2 matches 12 bases. V was clipped by 4 bases and J by 9 bases; unmatched bases: 2. Germline V CDR1 and CDR2: ENHRY, SYGVKD. The CDR3 spans 13 residues.

The V call is TRBV29-1, the J call TRBJ2-3; perhaps D is TRBD1 or TRBD2 (5 bases each). The CDR3 extends over 12 amino acids. Trimming shortened V by 4 bases and J by 4 bases, and 9 bases separated the two germline ends. CDR1 and CDR2 (germline): SQVTM, ANQGSEA. CDR3 nucleotides: TGCAGCGTTGCCGGGGACGCAGATACGCAGTATTTT. This sequence encodes CSVAGDADTQYF.

The genes are TRBV11-2 and TRBJ2-1; D may be TRBD1 (5 bases). V was pared by 0 bases and J by 8 bases, with 14 bases between. Germline lookup yields CDR1 SGHAT and CDR2 FQNNGV. The CDR3 extends over 15 amino acids. For the CDR3, the DNA is TGTGCCAGCAGCTTAGATCCCGGAACAGGCTATGAGCAGTTCTTC. Translated, it gives CASSLDPGTGYEQFF. The full variable domain, in which reference TRBV11-2 and TRBJ2-1 provide the parts outside the CDR3, is EAGVAQSPRYKIIEKRQSVAFWCNPISGHATLYWYQQILGQGPKLLIQFQNNGVVDDSQLPKDRFSAERLKGVDSTLKIQPAKLEDSAVYLCASSLDPGTGYEQFFGPGTRLTVL.

The chain is built from TRBV24-1 and TRBJ2-1; a possible D gene is TRBD2 (6 bases). The CDR3 has 18 residues. Germline V gene data show CDR1 as KGHDR and CDR2 as SFDVKD. The V end was cut by 4 bases, the J end by 1 base, with 19 bases between. CDR3 amino acids: CATSDRTRVGGSYNEQFF. The CDR3, as DNA: TGTGCCACCAGTGACCGTACGAGGGTGGGAGGTTCCTACAATGAGCAGTTCTTC.